This TCR beta chain was sequenced in a study of shared clonotypes between healthy human individuals. Assay used: immunoSEQ multiplex PCR; TCRdb lists only in-frame clones, some missing. The table has 150,000 to 200,000 clones, over 85% seen once. Sequenced input: naive CD4+ T cells sorted from blood. Subset indicated: CD45RA+ positively selected. This TCR was recovered from a woman younger than 45 in good health.

CDR3: CASSLSSTIPFNGGNYEQYF. CDR3 DNA sequence: TGTGCCAGCAGTTTATCATCCACCATCCCCTTCAACGGTGGAAACTACGAGCAGTACTTC. V and J are TRBV28 and TRBJ2-5; no definite D call. The J call may be mistaken, given a closer DNA end match to TRBJ2-7. This CDR3 has 20 residues. Germline loops: CDR1 MDHEN, CDR2 SYDVKM.